Reported below is one T cell receptor beta chain. This record belongs to a study of control samples from healthy donors and cancer patients. V lost 3 bases to trimming and J lost 4 bases, with 20 bases between them. The CDR3 extends over 16 amino acids. Germline CDR1 SGHNT, CDR2 YYREEE (reference sequence). Sequencing used immunoSEQ multiplex PCR; TCRdb keeps in-frame clones, though not all of them. The sample has around 95,000 clones; about 82% are singletons. This chain links TRBV5-4 with TRBJ2-7; D is perhaps TRBD1 (6 bases). The sample was blood. The clonotype originates from a man between 25 and 39 years old in good health. Written as DNA, the CDR3 is TGTGCCAGCAGCTCACTTCGCGGACAGATGTTTTACGAGCAGTACTTC. This encodes CASSSLRGQMFYEQYF.